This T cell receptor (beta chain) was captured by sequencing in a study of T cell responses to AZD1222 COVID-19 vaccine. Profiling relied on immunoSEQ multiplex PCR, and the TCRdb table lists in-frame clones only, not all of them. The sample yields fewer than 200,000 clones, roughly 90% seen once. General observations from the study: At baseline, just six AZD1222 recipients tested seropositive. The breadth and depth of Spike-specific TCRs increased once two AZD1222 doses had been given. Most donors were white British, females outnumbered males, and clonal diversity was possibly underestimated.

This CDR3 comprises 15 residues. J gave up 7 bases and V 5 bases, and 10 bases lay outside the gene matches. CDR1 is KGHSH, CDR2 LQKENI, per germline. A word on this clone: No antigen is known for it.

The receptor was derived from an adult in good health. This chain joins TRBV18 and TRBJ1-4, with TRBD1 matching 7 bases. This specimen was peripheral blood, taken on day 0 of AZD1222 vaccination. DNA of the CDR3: TGTGCCAGCTCAGAGTACAGGGGTCGGGGTGAAAAACTGTTTTTT. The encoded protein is CASSEYRGRGEKLFF.